This T cell receptor beta chain comes out of a study of shared clonotypes between healthy human individuals. As for this clone: Its antigen remains unidentified.

Adult Caucasians living in Nashville, Tennessee made up all of the donors. As handled by the study authors: ImmunoSEQ yielded junction-only sequences lacking quality scores, so filtering differed. The data were produced by immunoSEQ multiplex PCR, yet TCRdb's version contains in-frame clones alone and is incomplete. The D gene and trimming were derived from the DNA, and the V and J assignments and clone size from that table. The sample comprises a few million clones, approximately 94% of which are singletons, and approximately 0.13% rests with the top ten. The study, taken as a whole, reports: Roughly 5% of naive CD4 clonotypes were shared across a handful of donors. Sampling used blood alone; tissue repertoires probably differ.

From germline, CDR1 is SGHRS and CDR2 YFSETQ. The ends lost 4 bases at V and 9 bases at J; junction bases unmatched: 7. The CDR3 runs to 13 residues. The chain combines TRBV5-1 with TRBJ2-1; 7 nucleotides line up with TRBD1. Sequenced input: naive CD4+ T cells sorted from blood. Noted subset: CD45RA+ positively selected. This sequence originates from a man aged 18-30 years in good health. The CDR3 here is CASSDQGESEQFF. As DNA, the CDR3 is TGCGCCAGCAGCGACCAGGGGGAGAGTGAGCAGTTCTTC.